This T cell receptor (beta chain) was sequenced during a study of T-cell reconstitution after alpha-beta-depleted transplantation in children. Germline values: CDR1 KGHSH, CDR2 LQKENI. The V and J ends lost 2 bases and 10 bases respectively, with 12 bases between them. The CDR3 is 14 amino acids. Unique molecular identifiers were incorporated when the TCRbeta library was constructed. One entry per CDR3 protein results from TCRdb running MiXCR on the PCR reads. The table shows around 370,000 distinct CDR3 sequences, with approximately 10% occurring only once. This clonotype appeared a few times. J is TRBJ1-6 and V is TRBV18, with no clear D. Here the sequenced sample was PBMCs from the stem cell graft donor, taken from the stem cell graft. The receptor comes from a human donor who donated a stem cell graft to a child with acute lymphoblastic leukemia. The CDR3 DNA follows: TGTGCCAGCTCACCAGAGTCCAGGACCTCACCCCTCCACTTT. The encoded protein is CASSPESRTSPLHF.